Listed here are 13 T cell receptor beta chains from one sample, sequenced in a study of blood T cell repertoires in COVID-19 (dated by TCRdb to 2020 to 2021). The library was made by the immunoSEQ multiplex PCR assay. TCRdb limited this immuneACCESS table to in-frame rearrangements with V and J called. A share of clones is missing; checked studies link under half to unresolved V genes, and the rest is unexplained. The sample table holds about 670,000 clones, of which about 90% were seen once. Together, the top ten hold 0.2% to 0.3% of the sample. Sequencing input: peripheral blood. These receptors were collected from a young woman with acute or convalescent COVID-19.

This clone was picked up one time. The V gene is TRBV5-1, the J gene TRBJ1-5, with TRBD1 matching 9 bases. CDR1 SGHRS and CDR2 YFSETQ come from the germline V gene. V shed 4 bases and J 7 bases; nucleotides not matched to a gene: 6. The length of the CDR3 is 14 residues. As DNA, the CDR3 is TGCGCCAGCAGCCCCTCGGACAGGGGCCAGCCCCAGCATTTT. It codes for CASSPSDRGQPQHF. Drawing the rest from reference TRBV5-1 and TRBJ1-5, the complete variable domain is KAGVTQTPRYLIKTRGQQVTLSCSPISGHRSVSWYQQTPGQGLQFLFEYFSETQRNKGNFPGRFSGRQFSNSRSEMNVSTLELGDSALYLCASSPSDRGQPQHFGDGTRLSIL.

The J gene is TRBJ2-2, the V gene TRBV5-1; 12 nucleotides line up with TRBD1. V shed 2 bases and J 8 bases; nucleotides not matched to a gene: 19. Germline V gene sequence: CDR1 SGHRS, CDR2 YFSETQ. There are 20 residues in the CDR3. CDR3 sequence: CASSFPPHRGGQGASGELFF. The DNA for the CDR3 is TGCGCCAGCAGCTTCCCCCCCCACCGAGGGGGACAGGGGGCATCTGGGGAGCTGTTTTTT.

The chain uses TRBV5-1 and TRBJ1-1; 7 positions agree with TRBD1. The length of the CDR3 is 16 residues. The V segment lost 4 bases and the J segment 3 bases; nucleotides outside the gene matches: 12. Germline CDR1 reads SGHRS; CDR2 reads YFSETQ. The CDR3 DNA follows: TGCGCCAGCAGCCCCATGACAGGGCCTGGTGACACTGAAGCTTTCTTT. It yields the protein CASSPMTGPGDTEAFF.

This clone was detected only once. The V and J genes are TRBV3-1 (or the pseudogene TRBV3-2) and TRBJ1-1; 7 bases match TRBD1. V lost 5 bases, J lost 5 bases, and 11 bases stayed unmatched. There are 15 residues in the CDR3. Germline assignment: CDR1 LGHDT and CDR2 YNNKEL (reference sequence). The CDR3: CASSAPNSGQTEAFF. The CDR3 DNA is TGTGCCAGCAGCGCCCCTAATTCGGGACAGACTGAAGCTTTCTTT.

As concerns this clone: Other DNA sequences from this sample encode an identical CDR3 as well. The gene calls are TRBV6-5 and TRBJ1-3; the match to TRBD1 covers 10 bases. Germline loops: CDR1 MNHEY, CDR2 SVGAGI. The CDR3 contains 16 residues. The J segment lost 2 bases and the V segment lost 0 bases, leaving 1 base of the junction unmatched. In DNA, the CDR3 is TGTGCCAGCAGTTACTCCGGGACAGGGGCTGGAAACACCATATATTTT. Protein sequence: CASSYSGTGAGNTIYF.

This clone was detected only a few times. The gene calls are TRBV4-1 and TRBJ1-4; 9 positions match TRBD1. This CDR3 is 16 amino acids long. V lost 0 bases to trimming and J lost 6 bases; unmatched junction nucleotides: 5. The germline CDR1 and CDR2 sequences are MGHRA and YSYEKL. The CDR3 is CASSQDQGQGYEKLFF. The CDR3 bases are TGCGCCAGCAGCCAAGATCAAGGACAGGGGTATGAAAAACTGTTTTTT.

The chain's CDR3 is CASSDSAGGAIDTQYF. The DNA of the CDR3 is TGTGCCAGCAGTGACTCGGCCGGGGGGGCTATTGATACGCAGTATTTT. The chain employs TRBV6-4 and TRBJ2-3; 8 bases map to TRBD2. The trim removed 0 bases at V and 6 bases at J, leaving 8 bases unmatched. The germline gives CDR1 MRHNA, CDR2 SNTAGT. This CDR3 comprises 16 residues.

The CDR3 loop reads CAISEAGGYTF. In DNA form, the CDR3 reads TGTGCCATCAGTGAGGCGGGGGGCTACACCTTC. The chain recombines TRBV10-3 with TRBJ1-2; D call uncertain. The V end lost 2 bases, the J end lost 8 bases, and 6 bases lay between the germline ends. The CDR3 is made up of 11 amino acids. CDR1 is ENHRY, CDR2 SYGVKD, per germline.

V is TRBV14 and J is TRBJ2-6, with D maybe TRBD1 (5 bases). The V gene lost 1 base and the J gene lost 3 bases, with 13 bases spanning the gap. This CDR3 is built from 17 residues. Germline CDR1 is SGHDN and CDR2 is FVKESK. As DNA, the CDR3 is TGTGCCAGCAGCCAAGTCAGGGCCTTAAGTGGGGCCAACGTCCTGACTTTC. This sequence encodes CASSQVRALSGANVLTF.

The chain recombines TRBV5-1 with TRBJ1-2; 7 bases agree with TRBD1. The CDR3 is 15 amino acids. Germline values: CDR1 SGHRS, CDR2 YFSETQ. Unmatched junction bases numbered 9, after V lost 0 bases and J lost 7 bases. The CDR3 sequence is CASSLEGQVPSGYTF. In DNA form, the CDR3 reads TGCGCCAGCAGCTTGGAAGGACAGGTACCTAGTGGCTACACCTTC.

The chain uses TRBV5-4 and TRBJ1-1; D uncertain. The CDR3 spans 17 residues. Germline lookup yields CDR1 SGHNT and CDR2 YYREEE (reference sequence). V lost 4 bases to trimming and J lost 3 bases, with 22 bases between them. The CDR3 DNA reads TGTGCCAGCAGCACTATATCGGGGTTACCCTGGGACACTGAAGCTTTCTTT. Translated: CASSTISGLPWDTEAFF. Drawing the rest from reference TRBV5-4 and TRBJ1-1, the complete variable domain is ETGVTQSPTHLIKTRGQQVTLRCSSQSGHNTVSWYQQALGQGPQFIFQYYREEENGRGNFPPRFSGLQFPNYSSELNVNALELDDSALYLCASSTISGLPWDTEAFFGQGTRLTVV.

V is TRBV27 and J is TRBJ1-6; perhaps TRBD1 as D (6 bases). Deletions cut 2 bases from V and 7 bases from J, with 15 bases between. The germline V gene has CDR1 MNHEY and CDR2 SMNVEV (reference sequence). This CDR3 region has 16 residues. In DNA, the CDR3 is TGTGCCAGCAGTTTACTGGGGGCGGGGGGGAATTCACCCCTCCACTTT. Translating it yields CASSLLGAGGNSPLHF.

V and J are TRBV20-1 and TRBJ1-1, with 9 bases that match TRBD1. This CDR3 has 11 amino acids. Looked up from germline, CDR1 is DFQATT and CDR2 is SNEGSKA (reference sequence). Germline trimming cut 6 bases from V and 10 bases from J; bases unmatched to any gene: 6. The CDR3 DNA is TGCAGTGCCAGACAGGGGGTTGGAGCTTTCTTT. Amino acids: CSARQGVGAFF.